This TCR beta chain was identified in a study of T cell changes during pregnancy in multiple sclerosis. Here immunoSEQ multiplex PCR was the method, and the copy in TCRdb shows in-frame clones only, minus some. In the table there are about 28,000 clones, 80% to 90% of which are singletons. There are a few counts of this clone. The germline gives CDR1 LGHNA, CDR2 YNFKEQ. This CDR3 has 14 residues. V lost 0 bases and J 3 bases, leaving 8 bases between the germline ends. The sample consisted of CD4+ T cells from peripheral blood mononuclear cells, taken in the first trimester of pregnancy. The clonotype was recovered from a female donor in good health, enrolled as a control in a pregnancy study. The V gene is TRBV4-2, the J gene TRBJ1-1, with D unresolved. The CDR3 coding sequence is TGTGCCAGCAGCCAAGATGGCGGGGACACTGAAGCTTTCTTT. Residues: CASSQDGGDTEAFF.